This T cell receptor (beta chain) was sequenced in a study of blood T cell repertoires in COVID-19. Per the original data handling: Nucleated cell counts were estimated from reference gene primer amplification. TCRdb's copy holds only in-frame clones and misses some; the assay was immunoSEQ multiplex PCR. The DNA was the basis for D and trimming; V, J and clone size are from that table. The data show some 260,000 clones, just under 85% seen once. V was shortened by 5 bases and J by 4 bases, with 4 bases between the two germline ends. The length of the CDR3 is 11 residues. Germline CDR1 KGHDR, CDR2 SFDVKD.

The chain uses TRBV24-1 and TRBJ1-2; D call uncertain. The clonotype was recovered from a man older than 75 with acute or convalescent COVID-19. The sequenced material came from peripheral blood. In DNA form, the CDR3 reads TGTGCCACCAGTGGAGGCTATGGCTACACCTTC. It codes for CATSGGYGYTF.